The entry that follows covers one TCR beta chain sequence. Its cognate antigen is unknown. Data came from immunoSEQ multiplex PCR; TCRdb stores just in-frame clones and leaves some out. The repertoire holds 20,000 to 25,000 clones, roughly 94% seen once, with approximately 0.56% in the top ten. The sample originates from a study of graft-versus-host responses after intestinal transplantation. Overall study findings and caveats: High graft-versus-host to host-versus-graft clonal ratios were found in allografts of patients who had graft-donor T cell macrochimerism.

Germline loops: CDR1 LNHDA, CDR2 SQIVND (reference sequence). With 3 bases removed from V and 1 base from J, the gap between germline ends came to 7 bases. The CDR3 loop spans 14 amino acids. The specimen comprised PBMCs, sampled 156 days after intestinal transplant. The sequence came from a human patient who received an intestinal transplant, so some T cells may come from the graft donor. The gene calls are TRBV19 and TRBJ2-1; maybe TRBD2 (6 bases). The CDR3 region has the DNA TGTGCCAGTAGTATTGGGGGGTCCTACAATGAGCAGTTCTTC. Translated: CASSIGGSYNEQFF.